This TCR beta chain was recovered during a study of a mutant IDH1 vaccine in newly diagnosed glioma. Study-wide context: Vaccination followed radiotherapy alone by 4-6 weeks, or accompanied temozolomide cycles. Findings and caveats of the study: Changes to the top peripheral T cell clonotypes appeared unrelated to pseudoprogression.

Comment on this clone: Its antigen is undetermined.

Clones were sequenced by immunoSEQ multiplex PCR, and TCRdb holds only the in-frame ones, with some missing. In the table there are about 56,000 clones, approximately 90% of which are singletons. Time point: week 5, during vaccination. Doses comprised 300 ug of mutant IDH1 20-mer peptide each, plus topical imiquimod. Every donor had a new WHO grade 3 or 4 astrocytoma that was IDH1-mutant, with loss of nuclear ATRX. This TCR was recovered from a middle-aged woman with glioma. Material: PBMCs, obtained from a glioma patient whose treatment included an IDH1 peptide vaccine.

The CDR3, as DNA: TGCGCCAGCAGCTTGGCCCGCGGGACAGGGAAAACTGAAGCTTTCTTT. This codes for CASSLARGTGKTEAFF. The chain joins TRBV5-1 to TRBJ1-1, with 9 nucleotides matching TRBD1. The germline V gene encodes CDR1 SGHRS and CDR2 YFSETQ. The CDR3 length is 16 residues. The V segment lost 0 bases and the J segment 5 bases; nucleotides outside the gene matches: 8. Looking up the rest from reference TRBV5-1 and TRBJ1-1 gives the full variable domain: KAGVTQTPRYLIKTRGQQVTLSCSPISGHRSVSWYQQTPGQGLQFLFEYFSETQRNKGNFPGRFSGRQFSNSRSEMNVSTLELGDSALYLCASSLARGTGKTEAFFGQGTRLTVV.